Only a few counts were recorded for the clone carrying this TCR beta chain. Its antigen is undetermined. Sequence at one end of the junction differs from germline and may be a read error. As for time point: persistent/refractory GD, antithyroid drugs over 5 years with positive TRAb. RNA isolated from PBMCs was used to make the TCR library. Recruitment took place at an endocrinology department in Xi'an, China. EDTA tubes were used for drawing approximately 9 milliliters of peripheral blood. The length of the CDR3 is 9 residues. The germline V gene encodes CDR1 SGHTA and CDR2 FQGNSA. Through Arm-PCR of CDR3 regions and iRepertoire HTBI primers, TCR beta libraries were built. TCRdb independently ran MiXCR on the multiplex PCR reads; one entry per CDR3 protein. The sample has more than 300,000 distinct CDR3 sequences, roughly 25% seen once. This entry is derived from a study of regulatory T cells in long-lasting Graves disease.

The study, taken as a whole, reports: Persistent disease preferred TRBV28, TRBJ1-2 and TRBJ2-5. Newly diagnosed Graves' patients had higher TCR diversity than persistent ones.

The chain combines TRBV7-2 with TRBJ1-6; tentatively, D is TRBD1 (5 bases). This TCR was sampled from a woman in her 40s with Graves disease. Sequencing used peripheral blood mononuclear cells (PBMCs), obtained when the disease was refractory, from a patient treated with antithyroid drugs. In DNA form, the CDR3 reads TGTGCCAGCAGGCCAAGACAGTTCTTT. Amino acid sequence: CASRPRQFF.